One and the same sample provided the 28 T cell receptor beta chains below, sequenced in a study of CD8 T cells in ankylosing spondylitis. MiXCR was run by TCRdb on the 5' RACE reads, yielding one entry per CDR3 protein. The repertoire holds just over 350,000 distinct CDR3 sequences, 20% seen once, with 13% in the top ten. Sequenced: blood, either unsorted or a sorted T cell fraction (not recorded which). These receptors were taken from a male donor with ankylosing spondylitis or in good health (not recorded which).

This rearrangement joins TRBV4-1 to TRBJ1-1; the D gene is possibly TRBD1 (5 bases). Trimming cost V 1 base and J 2 bases, with 11 bases left between them. Germline loops: CDR1 MGHRA, CDR2 YSYEKL. This CDR3 region has 15 residues. CDR3 sequence (DNA): TGCGCCAGCAGCCAAGGGTCCAGGGCCAACACTGAAGCTTTCTTT. Protein product: CASSQGSRANTEAFF.

This clonotype was detected only a few times. The junction and the germline gene differ at one end; a read error may be behind it. The rearrangement joins TRBV7-7 to TRBJ1-6; D not certain. Germline values: CDR1 SSHAT, CDR2 FNYEAQ (reference sequence). CDR3 length: 14 amino acids. The CDR3 bases are TGTGCTAGCAGCTCTGCGGCCGTGAGTTCACCCCTCCACTTT. Protein: CASSSAAVSSPLHF.

This chain connects TRBV2 to TRBJ2-1, with TRBD1 matching 7 bases. The J segment lost 0 bases and the V segment lost 6 bases, leaving 11 bases of the junction unmatched. Germline assignment: CDR1 SNHLY and CDR2 FYNNEI. The length of the CDR3 is 17 residues. The DNA of the CDR3 is TGTGCCAGCAGCCCGAACCGACAGGGCCTCTCCTACAATGAGCAGTTCTTC. Translating gives CASSPNRQGLSYNEQFF.

CDR3 nucleotides: TGTGCCAGCAGTATGTATTACGCTACAGATACGCAGTATTTT. Translating it yields CASSMYYATDTQYF. The V call is TRBV27, the J call TRBJ2-3; unclear D gene. V was shortened by 5 bases and J by 3 bases, with 12 bases between the two germline ends. This CDR3 is 14 amino acids long. Germline V gene lookup returns CDR1 MNHEY and CDR2 SMNVEV (reference sequence).

This chain joins TRBV10-2 and TRBJ2-7; D is uncertain. Germline lookup yields CDR1 WSHSY and CDR2 SAAADI. With 7 bases removed from V and 3 bases from J, the gap between germline ends came to 7 bases. The CDR3 runs 11 residues. The CDR3 DNA reads TGCGCCAGCACATTAGACTACGAGCAGTACTTC. It yields the protein CASTLDYEQYF.

DNA of the CDR3: TGCAGTGCTAGGGACGGGAGGAATGAGCAGTTCTTC. It encodes CSARDGRNEQFF. The chain recombines TRBV20-1 with TRBJ2-1; 7 nucleotides align to TRBD2. The CDR3 consists of 12 residues. The V gene end was trimmed by 3 bases and the J gene end by 7 bases; junction bases not matched to a gene: 3. Germline CDR1 and CDR2: DFQATT and SNEGSKA (reference sequence).

The chain employs TRBV5-1 and TRBJ2-7; 11 bases map to TRBD1. J lost 3 bases, V lost 4 bases, and 6 bases had no gene match. CDR3 size: 15 residues. Per the germline V gene, CDR1 is SGHRS and CDR2 is YFSETQ. The CDR3 spells CASSAGTGGYYEQYF. The CDR3, as DNA: TGCGCCAGCAGCGCGGGGACAGGGGGTTACTACGAGCAGTACTTC.

The gene calls are TRBV6-1 and TRBJ2-1; 11 nucleotides match TRBD2. Germline V gives CDR1 MNHNS, CDR2 SASEGT. The ends lost 5 bases at V and 6 bases at J; junction bases unmatched: 12. The CDR3 sequence is 17 residues long. In DNA, the CDR3 is TGTGCCAGCAGTCCCCGGACTAGCGGGCCGGCTAGCAATGAGCAGTTCTTC. Amino acids: CASSPRTSGPASNEQFF.

The rearrangement uses TRBV4-1 and TRBJ2-1, with D possibly called TRBD1 or TRBD2 (5 bases each). Trimming removed 4 bases from V and 9 bases from J, with 22 bases in between. The CDR3 has 16 residues. Germline CDR1 is MGHRA and CDR2 is YSYEKL. The CDR3: CASSLQPGTDSGEQFF. In DNA, the CDR3 is TGCGCCAGCAGCCTCCAGCCCGGGACGGACTCTGGTGAGCAGTTCTTC.

The gene calls are TRBV20-1 and TRBJ1-4; D possibly corresponds to TRBD1 (5 bases). Between the trimmed V and J ends, which lost 0 bases and 8 bases, there was a span of 13 bases. This CDR3 has 14 residues. The germline V gene encodes CDR1 DFQATT and CDR2 SNEGSKA (reference sequence). The CDR3 sequence is CSARERGLGEKLFF. CDR3 coding DNA: TGCAGTGCTAGAGAGAGGGGCCTTGGGGAAAAACTGTTTTTT.

V gene TRBV5-5 combines with J gene TRBJ1-6; 8 bases fit TRBD1. The V gene end was trimmed by 4 bases and the J gene end by 8 bases; junction bases not matched to a gene: 8. CDR3 length: 15 residues. In germline, CDR1 is SGHKS, CDR2 YYEKEE (reference sequence). CDR3: CASSNEDRVYSPLHF. CDR3 sequence (DNA): TGTGCCAGCAGCAACGAGGACAGGGTCTATTCACCCCTCCACTTT. The full variable domain, completed using reference TRBV5-5 and TRBJ1-6, is DAGVTQSPTHLIKTRGQQVTLRCSPISGHKSVSWYQQVLGQGPQFIFQYYEKEERGRGNFPDRFSARQFPNYSSELNVNALLLGDSALYLCASSNEDRVYSPLHFGNGTRLTVT.

The chain links TRBV12-3 or TRBV12-4 to TRBJ1-1; the D gene is possibly TRBD1 (6 bases). Trimming removed 0 bases at V and 1 base at J, with 12 bases between. CDR3 length: 16 residues. CDR3 loop: CASSLARGAANTEAFF. CDR3 coding DNA: TGTGCCAGCAGTTTAGCGCGGGGGGCTGCGAACACTGAAGCTTTCTTT.

This clonotype was recorded at least ten times. The chain recombines TRBV12-3 or TRBV12-4 with TRBJ2-2; tentative D call: TRBD2 (6 bases). V lost 4 bases and J lost 2, with 14 bases in between. This CDR3 contains 16 residues. The CDR3 loop reads CASSWDGGRNTGELFF. The DNA of the CDR3 is TGTGCCAGCAGTTGGGACGGAGGGAGAAACACCGGGGAGCTGTTTTTT.

This clonotype showed up just a few times. The chain employs TRBV5-1 and TRBJ2-7; D remains ambiguous. The CDR3 consists of 15 residues. The germline CDR1 and CDR2 sequences are SGHRS and YFSETQ. V was shortened by 4 bases and J by 3 bases, with 17 bases between the two germline ends. Here the CDR3 reads CASSPGRSALYEQYF. The CDR3 nucleotides read TGCGCCAGCAGCCCCGGACGCTCGGCTCTCTACGAGCAGTACTTC. The full variable domain, its missing parts supplied by reference TRBV5-1 and TRBJ2-7, is KAGVTQTPRYLIKTRGQQVTLSCSPISGHRSVSWYQQTPGQGLQFLFEYFSETQRNKGNFPGRFSGRQFSNSRSEMNVSTLELGDSALYLCASSPGRSALYEQYFGPGTRLTVT.

The chain has TRBV2 and TRBJ2-5; the D is unclear. V dropped 3 bases and J dropped 7 bases, with 15 bases sitting between them. The CDR3 loop spans 14 amino acids. Germline V CDR1 and CDR2: SNHLY, FYNNEI. As DNA, the CDR3 is TGTGCCAGCAGTGACGGACCCGAATGGGGGACCCAGTACTTC. Protein: CASSDGPEWGTQYF.

This clonotype has a handful of counts. The chain recombines TRBV6-6 with TRBJ2-7, with D perhaps matching TRBD2 (5 bases). Between the trimmed V and J ends, which lost 6 bases and 5 bases, there was a span of 11 bases. Germline loops: CDR1 MNHNY, CDR2 SVGAGI (reference sequence). The CDR3 has 12 amino acids. The DNA for the CDR3 is TGTGCCAGCAGGCCGCCCGGGAACGAGCAGTACTTC. The encoded protein is CASRPPGNEQYF.

This sequence joins TRBV29-1 and TRBJ2-1; weak D call: TRBD1 (7 bases). This CDR3 spans 15 amino acids. V was shortened by 4 bases and J by 4 bases, with 17 bases between the two germline ends. Germline V gene sequence: CDR1 SQVTM, CDR2 ANQGSEA. CDR3 protein: CSVGRADRAYNEQFF. As DNA, the CDR3 is TGCAGCGTTGGGAGGGCTGACAGGGCGTACAATGAGCAGTTCTTC.

This chain links TRBV11-2 with TRBJ2-7; D may be TRBD1 or TRBD2 (6 bases each). CDR1 SGHAT and CDR2 FQNNGV come from the germline V gene. The CDR3 consists of 15 residues. Trimming shortened V by 5 bases and J by 3 bases, and 17 bases separated the two germline ends. The CDR3 is CASSPLRGGGYEQYF. CDR3 nucleotide sequence: TGTGCCAGCAGCCCCTTACGTGGAGGGGGCTACGAGCAGTACTTC.

The V call is TRBV20-1, the J call TRBJ1-4; 7 bases line up with TRBD1. With V trimmed by 2 bases and J by 4 bases, 13 bases remained unmatched. CDR3 length: 17 residues. The germline V gene encodes CDR1 DFQATT and CDR2 SNEGSKA (reference sequence). CDR3 residues: CSARTQLTGAINEKLFF. In DNA form, the CDR3 reads TGCAGTGCTAGAACCCAACTAACAGGGGCCATTAATGAAAAACTGTTTTTT.

The chain is built from TRBV12-3 or TRBV12-4 and TRBJ2-3; unclear D gene. The V end lost 6 bases, the J end lost 3 bases, and 7 bases lay between the germline ends. CDR3 length equals 12 residues. The CDR3 sequence: CASRTETDTQYF. The CDR3 DNA sequence: TGTGCCAGCAGGACCGAAACAGATACGCAGTATTTT.

The V and J genes are TRBV12-3 or TRBV12-4 and TRBJ2-4, with TRBD1 identical over 9 bases. The CDR3 extends over 15 amino acids. V was pared by 7 bases and J by 1 base, with 5 bases of the junction left unmatched. The CDR3 DNA reads as TGTGCCAGCAAAAGACAGGGGGGGGCCAAAAACATTCAGTACTTC. This gives the protein CASKRQGGAKNIQYF.

V and J are TRBV28 and TRBJ1-5, with 12 bases aligning to TRBD1. V shed 6 bases, J shed 7 bases, and the junction held 7 bases outside the gene matches. The CDR3 runs to 15 residues. Germline V gene sequence: CDR1 MDHEN, CDR2 SYDVKM. The CDR3 DNA sequence: TGTGCCAGCAGACCGGGACAGGGGGCTGGACAGCCCCAGCATTTT. Amino acids: CASRPGQGAGQPQHF.

This clonotype showed up just a few times. The rearrangement uses TRBV28 and TRBJ2-2; the D is unclear. The CDR3 covers 15 residues. V shed 7 bases and J shed 6 bases, with 18 bases lying between them. Germline V gene lookup returns CDR1 MDHEN and CDR2 SYDVKM. The CDR3: CASNDLGRRPGELFF. The CDR3 DNA reads TGTGCCAGCAATGACCTGGGCAGGCGGCCCGGGGAGCTGTTTTTT.

Only a few counts were recorded for this clonotype. The rearrangement links TRBV20-1 to TRBJ2-3; D remains unclear. The CDR3 length is 12 residues. The V end lost 1 base, the J end lost 6 bases, and 8 bases lay between the germline ends. CDR1 DFQATT and CDR2 SNEGSKA come from the germline V gene (reference sequence). CDR3 DNA sequence: TGCAGTGCTAGAGGCGTTCGGGATACGCAGTATTTT. It codes for CSARGVRDTQYF.

This clonotype was picked up a small number of times. The CDR3 sequence is CASSLNHGGHTDTQYF. The DNA of the CDR3 is TGCGCCAGCAGCTTAAATCACGGCGGGCACACAGATACGCAGTATTTT. The chain joins TRBV5-1 to TRBJ2-3; a weak D match, TRBD2 (5 bases). CDR3 length: 16 amino acids. Trimming cost V 2 bases and J 2 bases, with 15 bases left between them. The germline V gene encodes CDR1 SGHRS and CDR2 YFSETQ.

V and J are TRBV6-1 and TRBJ2-2, with no clear D. The V and J ends lost 6 bases and 0 bases respectively, with 8 bases between them. CDR1 and CDR2 (germline): MNHNS, SASEGT. The CDR3 loop spans 14 amino acids. Written as DNA, the CDR3 is TGTGCCAGCAGAAGGCTCCCGAACACCGGGGAGCTGTTTTTT. It codes for CASRRLPNTGELFF.

The chain combines TRBV27 with TRBJ1-2; unclear D gene. The CDR3 consists of 11 residues. Per germline, CDR1 MNHEY and CDR2 SMNVEV (reference sequence). Between the trimmed V and J ends, which lost 4 bases and 8 bases, there was a span of 8 bases. CDR3 sequence (DNA): TGTGCCAGCAGTTCAGGAGGCGGCTACACCTTC. As protein: CASSSGGGYTF.

The chain joins TRBV4-1 to TRBJ2-5, with D perhaps being TRBD1 or TRBD2 (6 bases each). Trimming stripped 2 bases from V and 0 bases from J, with 13 bases between. CDR1 is MGHRA and CDR2 is YSYEKL in the germline V gene. This CDR3 is 16 amino acids long. CDR3 sequence: CASSQIGGLYQETQYF. Here the CDR3 DNA reads TGCGCCAGCAGCCAAATAGGGGGGTTGTACCAAGAGACCCAGTACTTC.